A selection of T cell receptor beta chains follows, all from one sample in a study of cytomegalovirus exposure and HLA in healthy donors. Sequenced by immunoSEQ multiplex PCR; TCRdb stores in-frame clones only, minus some. This sample has about 160,000 clones, with approximately 80% found just once. The sequenced material came from PBMCs. The receptors derive from a man younger than 35 in good health and CMV-seropositive. CDR3s include the opening cysteine and the closing phenylalanine or tryptophan. The D gene is left open where the match is weak. Clone size is shown for a subset of rows, as once, few, many or a class of expanded clone.

>.|TRBV4-1|few|TRBJ2-5
TGCGCCAGCAGCCAATCGCGGGGCGAGACCCAGTACTTC
CASSQSRGETQYF
>.|TRBV14|few|TRBJ1-2
TGTGCCAGCAGCCCCCGACAGCACCCTGGCTACACCTTC
CASSPRQHPGYTF
>TRBD1|TRBV30|.|TRBJ2-7
TGTGCCTGGTTGGGACAGGCGGCGGGCGAGCAGTACTTC
CAWLGQAAGEQYF
>.|TRBV2|once|TRBJ2-7
TGTGCCAGCAGTGAGTACAGGCAATCCTACGAGCAGTACTTC
CASSEYRQSYEQYF
>.|TRBV7-6|.|TRBJ2-1
TGTGCCAGCAGCTTATGGGGGGGGGCCGGGTCCTACAATGAGCAGTTCTTC
CASSLWGGAGSYNEQFF
>TRBD2|TRBV18|.|TRBJ2-7
TGTGCCAGCTCACCACCCGGACTAGCGGGAGCCTACGAGCAGTACTTC
CASSPPGLAGAYEQYF
>.|TRBV5-4|few|TRBJ2-7
TGTGCCAGCAGCTCACGGGTCTCAACCAAATACGAGCAGTACTTC
CASSSRVSTKYEQYF
>TRBD1|TRBV5-1|.|TRBJ2-7
TGCGCCAGCAGAAAGGGACAGGACTACGAGCAGTACTTC
CASRKGQDYEQYF
>.|TRBV6-1|.|TRBJ2-7
TGTGCCAGCAGTGAAGAACAGGCCCACTCCTACGAGCAGTACTTC
CASSEEQAHSYEQYF
>.|TRBV7-9|.|TRBJ1-1
TGTGCCAGCAGCTCAGGGGCCATTGGAGGAACTGAAGCTTTCTTT
CASSSGAIGGTEAFF
>.|TRBV7-9|.|TRBJ1-3
TGTGCCAGCCACTCTGGAAACACCATATATTTT
CASHSGNTIYF
>.|TRBV10-3|.|TRBJ2-7
TGTGCCATCAGTGACAGGGAAATGGACGAGCAGTACTTC
CAISDREMDEQYF